This entry concerns a single T cell receptor beta chain. Many counts were recorded for this clonotype. The antigen this receptor binds is unknown. No clone much larger than this one lies a single base away; base qualities are absent. Hyperthyroidism patients were newly diagnosed, were aged 18 to 65 years, and had a disease duration under 2 months. Patients with other autoimmune diseases, uncontrolled infections, pregnancy or lactation were excluded. Diagnosis was based on clinical symptoms, serum thyroxine, TRAb, thyroid ultrasound and orbital computed tomography. Total RNA was extracted with Trizol reagent and quality-checked on an Agilent 2100 Bioanalyzer. The sample belongs to a study of Graves' ophthalmopathy and Graves' hyperthyroidism (dated by TCRdb to 2017 to 2018). Notes on the research overall: A patient counted as having stable hyperthyroidism if there was no progression to ophthalmopathy within 18 months of follow-up. In 6 or 7 hyperthyroidism patients, T-cell repertoires of thyroid tissue and blood were compared. To explore V-J signatures that distinguish ophthalmopathy from hyperthyroidism, a discovery set of around 100 patients was enrolled, made up of 40 to 45 with ophthalmopathy and roughly 55 with stable hyperthyroidism. To tell Graves' ophthalmopathy apart from Graves' hyperthyroidism, and to predict which patients would progress to ophthalmopathy, the study relied on TCR beta repertoire signatures. An independent validation cohort was composed of 18 to 20 hyperthyroidism patients and around 16 patients who later progressed from hyperthyroidism to ophthalmopathy. In total, 135 blood samples were TCR-sequenced: approximately 40 ophthalmopathy, about 75 hyperthyroidism and some 17 hyperthyroidism-to-ophthalmopathy patients. Following sampling, methimazole starting at 30 mg daily was administered to hyperthyroidism patients, and high-dose intravenous methylprednisolone was administered to ophthalmopathy patients. The study at large found these results: Among expanded thyroid clonotypes with frequency above 0.001, most also showed up in blood, which suggests that blood repertoires may reflect the thyroid immune response. In cross-validation, the 13-signature model distinguished ophthalmopathy from stable hyperthyroidism with just over 85% sensitivity and roughly 81% specificity, and in the test set the corresponding values were roughly 80% and 76%. No statistical method was used to predetermine the sample size, and group allocation was not hidden from the investigators. In validation, the model predicted ophthalmopathy progression with about 71% sensitivity and roughly 72% specificity; 12 predicted patients were CT-confirmed with GO in a median of around 6 months.

Looking up the germline V gene yields CDR1 WSHSY and CDR2 SAAADI. Deletion took 5 bases off V and 7 bases off J, with a span of 15 bases between the germline ends. The CDR3 goes from the cysteine to the phenylalanine over 14 residues. Only the CDR3 DNA stays, 42 bases, in frame from base 1. TCR beta CDR3 regions were amplified from RNA transcripts for repertoire sequencing. The first round was an RT-PCR using HTBI primers with the Qiagen OneStep RT-PCR kit, and this first round was followed by a second-round multiplex PCR, then size selection and purification. The libraries underwent paired-end sequencing with 100 bp reads on an Illumina HiSeq2000. Concerning the study's data processing: SOAPnuke was used to process the reads, throwing out any read that had adapters, had uncalled bases, had a mean Phred below 15, or lacked an exact constant-primer or identifier match. High-quality paired reads were merged with COPE v1.2.5. Unique nucleotide sequences were defined as clonotypes and aligned to IMGT TRB V, D and J references using MiTCR v1.1. The analysis was limited to V-J combinations with a frequency above 0.0001, which together covered 99% to 99.2% of the repertoires. For each V-J combination, a TCR clonal expansion and chaos score was defined as F50 clonal expansion divided by the chaos observed in the TCRdist matrix. Welch's t-statistics and random forest were used to reduce features to about 13 V-J combinations, which were fed into a naive Bayes classifier. The Morisita-Horn index was used to measure how similar the thyroid and blood repertoires were. TCRdb took the public reads, trimmed them with fastp at Q25, ran MiXCR for clone calling and kept in-frame beta chains. CDR3 protein duplicates are merged, each entry listing the most common genes and DNA. None of the V and J calls come from the authors' own analysis; TCRdb made them. The sample table holds around 520,000 distinct CDR3 sequences, of which approximately 37% were seen once. 4% to 5% of the sample rests with the top ten.

The sequencing input was peripheral blood or thyroid tissue (not recorded which). The TCR sequence derives from an adult man with Graves' hyperthyroidism. The V and J segments used are TRBV10-2 and TRBJ1-5, with TRBD1 as a weak D call on 6 bases. The CDR3 region has the sequence CASSLQGTGQPQHF. The DNA is as follows: TGCGCCAGCAGTTTACAGGGAACGGGCCAGCCCCAGCATTTT.